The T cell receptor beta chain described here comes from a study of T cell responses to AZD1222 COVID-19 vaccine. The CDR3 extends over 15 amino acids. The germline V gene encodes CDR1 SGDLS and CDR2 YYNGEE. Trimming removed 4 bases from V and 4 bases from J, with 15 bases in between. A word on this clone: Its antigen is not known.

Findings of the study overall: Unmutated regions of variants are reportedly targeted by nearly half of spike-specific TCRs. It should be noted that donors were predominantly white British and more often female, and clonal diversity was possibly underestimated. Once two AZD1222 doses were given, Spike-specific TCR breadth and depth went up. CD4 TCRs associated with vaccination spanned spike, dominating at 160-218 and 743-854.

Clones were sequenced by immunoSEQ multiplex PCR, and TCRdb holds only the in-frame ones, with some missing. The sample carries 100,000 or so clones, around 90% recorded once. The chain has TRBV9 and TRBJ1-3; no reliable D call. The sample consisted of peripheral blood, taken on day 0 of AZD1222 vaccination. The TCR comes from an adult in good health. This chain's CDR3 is CASSRTKGSGNTIYF. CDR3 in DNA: TGTGCCAGCAGCCGCACCAAGGGTTCCGGAAACACCATATATTTT.